The T cell receptor beta chain under discussion was sequenced for a study of cytomegalovirus exposure and HLA in healthy donors (dated by TCRdb to 2015 to 2018). For context, the study as a whole: According to an earlier analysis of a few hundred of the donors, about 179 million T cells yielded some 120 million unique TCR beta sequences and approximately 300 Gb of sequence data. Around 300 gigabases of sequencing data and some 85 million unique TCR sequences were included in an early release covering around 650 HLA-typed donors. Of the roughly 400 genotyped donors, 65% to 90% were placed in the genetic ancestry cluster associated with self-reported Caucasian donors. The study aimed to test whether signatures of past pathogen exposure could be identified by cataloging public T cell receptors. The T cell repertoires of 670 or so subjects were profiled by immunosequencing and related to cytomegalovirus serostatus. A separate validation cohort of 100 to 150 different subjects was used in addition to the approximately 700-subject first cohort. High-throughput TCR immunosequencing, statistical association of individual TCRs with disease status, and machine learning were combined to predict cytomegalovirus infection status. To study patterns of TCR occurrence, a later analysis re-analyzed previously published TCR beta repertoires from 600 to 750 donors and added high-resolution HLA genotyping. Rather than drawing on any new phenotypic data, the later analysis identified candidate immune exposures from TCR beta sequences and the way those sequences occurred across donors. To decide whether each TCR beta V gene segment behaved as functional or pseudogenic, an earlier analysis of some 600 of the donors relied on high-throughput TCR beta sequencing. Donor age, sex, ethnicity and CMV serostatus were collected together with the repertoire data. Genome-wide SNP genotypes for about 65% of the 666 donors were used in a later genetic analysis, which treated that subset as a discovery cohort. All discovery cohort repertoires had been generated using a single sequencing platform. HLA typing covered class I and class II loci at four-digit resolution. The number of donors typed differed by locus, with about 629-640 for A, B, C, DRB1 and DQB1, approximately 500 for DQA1, about 610 for DPA1, and about 450 for DPB1. Because of strong linkage in the cohort, roughly five DR-DQ haplotypes were treated as single units for association and clustering. Among roughly 400 genotyped donors of the cohort, an average of approximately 240,000 unique TCR beta nucleotide sequences was sequenced per donor, of which about 18% were non-productive.

CDR1 and CDR2, per the germline V gene, are SQVTM and ANQGSEA. Its CDR3 holds 15 amino acids, cysteine through phenylalanine. The retained sequence is limited to the CDR3, 45 bases, with the frame set at the first base. V ends up 7 bases short and J 3 bases short, with an unmatched junction base count of 7. Notes on this clone: The clone's antigen remains unknown. It has no much larger one-base neighbor in the sample; base qualities were not kept.

The cohort consisted of hundreds of healthy bone marrow donors. Cohort members were all nominally healthy when sampled, although unrecorded immune exposures were likely present. The donor tested CMV seronegative, placing the donor among the roughly 350 seronegative members of the cohort. Each donor provided a peripheral blood sample, and peripheral blood mononuclear cells were used for TCR beta sequencing. Genomic DNA was extracted from the blood cell samples with the Qiagen DNeasy Blood Extraction Kit. What the research found in general, with its limitations: An earlier analysis of approximately 500 of the donors showed that most TCR beta V segments appeared in productive rearrangements either about 87% or about 30% of the time, which broadly matched IMGT annotations. A further reported finding was that TCR beta sequences accurately predicted the HLA-A and HLA-B alleles for most subjects in the first cohort. Compared with the roughly 720-donor mean, donors in an Asian-associated ancestry cluster had fewer N-insertions in productive TCRs, according to a later genetic analysis. Immune exposure information for the cohort was limited to CMV serostatus. In a later analysis, most CMV-associated TCR beta chains were found to appear HLA-restricted, with HLA associations seemingly driven largely by CMV exposure. Most TCR sequences were observed very rarely across donors, whereas some public TCRs were present in many individuals. In a later analysis, more than 15,000 TCR beta sequences were associated with specific HLA alleles at a false discovery rate of 0.05. In vitro tests confirmed that a few of the cytomegalovirus-associated TCR beta chains recognize cytomegalovirus antigens. According to a later analysis, parvovirus B19, influenza, CMV and Epstein-Barr virus appeared linked to several top co-occurrence clusters. A cluster of highly shared sequence variants was judged likely to represent a technical artifact of the sequencing pipeline. The presence/absence analyses assumed that sequencing depth was roughly uniform across donors, and that assumption may not be true. Because HLA typing was unavailable for some donors at each locus, only the typed subset was used in association tests. Because the 87-base-pair reads could not distinguish some IMGT-functional V segments, including TRBV6-2 and TRBV6-3, those segments were excluded. Correlated functional status among segregating V segments might be attributable to linkage disequilibrium, but an unknown experimental factor could not be ruled out. A total of 150 to 200 TCR beta chains were listed by the study as associated with cytomegalovirus. When HLA alleles, especially DR and DQ, strongly co-occurred, TCR associations were difficult to assign to individual alleles. In a later analysis, HLA-associated TCR beta chains were found to be more clonally expanded and to have lower generation probabilities than equally common non-associated chains. A later analysis found that TCR association rates varied across HLA loci, with DRB1 alleles showing the most associated TCRs and HLA-C alleles the fewest. The authors suggested that the approach could potentially be generalized to other disease states and immunological phenotypes. Around 16 rarely observed V segments, including chromosome 9 orphons, were excluded from the earlier analysis of some 590 of the donors because counts were too low. The classifier was reported to diagnose cytomegalovirus status with high specificity and sensitivity in both the original and validation cohorts. Only TCR beta chains were sequenced in this cohort, and the absence of alpha or paired-chain data limited detectable features. V-gene and J-gene trimming of TCR beta chains was associated with a missense DCLRE1C variant in a later genetic analysis, and the association was replicated in an independent cohort.

Receptor amplification or capture employed the immunoSEQ multiplex PCR assay. A mixture of 60 forward primers for TCR Vbeta segments and 13 reverse primers for TCR Jbeta segments was used in the multiplex PCR. The CDR3 region of rearranged TCR beta genes was amplified from genomic DNA with a multiplex PCR assay. The amplified TCR beta libraries were sequenced on the Illumina HiSeq System as 87-base-pair reads. Under the source paper's analysis protocol: A later analysis counted 65 million to 90 million unique TCR beta chains across the 666 repertoires, and 10 million to 12 million of these chains were shared by at least two donors. Raw reads were error-corrected and collapsed into unique sequences with a nearest-neighbor algorithm that merged closely related sequences to remove PCR and sequencing errors. CDR3 sequences were aligned to IMGT reference sequences to assign V, D and J gene segments. For a sequence to be retained, a match of at least six nucleotides was required to both a V gene segment and a J gene segment. A rearrangement counted as productive if the CDR3 had no stop codons and remained in frame with V and J, and every other rearrangement counted as non-productive. CDR3 was defined by IMGT convention, running from the second conserved V-encoded cysteine to the conserved J-encoded phenylalanine. Sequences without an unambiguous match to a single V gene segment were excluded from the earlier analysis of several hundred of the donors. In an earlier analysis of a few hundred of the donors, V segments were called functional above 56.7% productive rearrangements and were called segregating when the between-donor standard deviation exceeded 5%. A statistical classification framework was developed to diagnose cytomegalovirus status using the catalog of TCR beta chain sequences. In a later analysis, V and J genes were assigned by comparing TCR nucleotide sequences against IMGT/GENE-DB human TR gene sequences. The TCRdist pipeline was used in a later analysis to assign CDR3 sequences and most-parsimonious VDJ recombination scenarios. A later analysis defined each TCR beta chain by its CDR3 amino acid sequence plus V-gene family, and excluded reads lacking a unique V-gene family. A later analysis removed 550 to 700 highly shared, low-generation-probability nucleotide sequences to deal with suspected cross-contamination and a sequencing artifact. For each public chain, a later analysis derived a clonal expansion index from normalized ranks of inferred template counts within each repertoire. In a later analysis, generation probabilities were computed using a VDJ recombination model fitted to out-of-frame rearrangements, and the results were checked against IGoR. In a later analysis, TCR-TCR, TCR-HLA and TCR-CMV co-occurrence was scored with hypergeometric tests, and a repertoire-size bias correction was applied to TCR pairs. A later analysis estimated false discovery rates by permuting HLA or CMV assignments 20 times. In a later analysis, co-occurring TCRs were grouped using DBSCAN, and TCRdist sequence similarity was added for clustering within HLA-allele-positive subsets. Co-occurrence clustering excluded repertoires with fewer than 30,000 or more than 120,000 public chains, plus five with anomalous nucleotide sharing. The table comes from immuneACCESS by way of TCRdb, which keeps in-frame sequences with V and J called. Part of the clones is missing from these tables; in studies checked, under half for an unresolved V gene and the rest for unknown reasons. That table is the source of V, J and clone size, and D and trimming were worked out from the DNA. A total of 100,000 or so clones appear in this sample, over 70% of them only once. The ten largest account for around 4.5% of the sample.

The chain uses TRBV29-1 and TRBJ2-3, with 13 bases in between that match TRBD2. The sequenced sample consisted of PBMCs. This receptor was taken from a woman aged 40 to 55 in good health and CMV-seronegative. The CDR3 corresponds to CSAATSGGMTDTQYF. Here is the DNA: TGCAGCGCTGCGACTAGCGGGGGGATGACAGATACGCAGTATTTT.